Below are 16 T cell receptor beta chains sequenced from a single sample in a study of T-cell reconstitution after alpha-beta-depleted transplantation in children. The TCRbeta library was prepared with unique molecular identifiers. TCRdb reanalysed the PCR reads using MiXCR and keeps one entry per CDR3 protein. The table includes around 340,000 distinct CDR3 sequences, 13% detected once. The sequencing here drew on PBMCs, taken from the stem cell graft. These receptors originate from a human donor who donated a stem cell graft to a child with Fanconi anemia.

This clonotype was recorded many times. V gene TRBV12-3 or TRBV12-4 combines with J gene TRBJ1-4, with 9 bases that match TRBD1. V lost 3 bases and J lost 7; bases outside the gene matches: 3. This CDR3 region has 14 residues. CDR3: CASSLTGGVEKLFF. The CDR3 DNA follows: TGTGCCAGCAGTTTGACAGGGGGAGTTGAAAAACTGTTTTTT.

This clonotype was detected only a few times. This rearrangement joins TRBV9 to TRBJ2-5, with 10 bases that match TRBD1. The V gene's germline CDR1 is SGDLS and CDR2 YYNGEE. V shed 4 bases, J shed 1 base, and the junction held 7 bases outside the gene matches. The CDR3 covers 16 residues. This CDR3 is CASSSLGQGGQETQYF. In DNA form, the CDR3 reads TGTGCCAGCAGCTCTCTAGGACAGGGGGGCCAAGAGACCCAGTACTTC.

CDR3 bases: TGTGCCAGCAGTCACTGGCAGGGCGGGCCGGGGGAGCAGTACGTC. Its translation is CASSHWQGGPGEQYV. The chain carries TRBV11-2 and TRBJ2-7; the D call may be TRBD1 or TRBD2 (5 bases each). CDR1 and CDR2 (germline): SGHAT, FQNNGV. Trimming left V 6 bases short and J 7 bases short, with 22 bases between. The CDR3 spans 15 residues.

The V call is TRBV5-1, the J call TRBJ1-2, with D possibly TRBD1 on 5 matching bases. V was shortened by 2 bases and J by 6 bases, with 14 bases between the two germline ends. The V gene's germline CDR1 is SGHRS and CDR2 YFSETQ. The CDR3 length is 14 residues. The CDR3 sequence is CASSFAGGRDGYTF. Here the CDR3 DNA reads TGCGCCAGCAGCTTCGCGGGGGGAAGGGATGGCTACACCTTC.

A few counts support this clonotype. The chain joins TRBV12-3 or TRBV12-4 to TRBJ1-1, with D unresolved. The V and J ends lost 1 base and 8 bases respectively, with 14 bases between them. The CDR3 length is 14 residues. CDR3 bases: TGTGCCAGCAGTTTAGGGTCAGCAACCTCAGAAGCTTTCTTT. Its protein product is CASSLGSATSEAFF.

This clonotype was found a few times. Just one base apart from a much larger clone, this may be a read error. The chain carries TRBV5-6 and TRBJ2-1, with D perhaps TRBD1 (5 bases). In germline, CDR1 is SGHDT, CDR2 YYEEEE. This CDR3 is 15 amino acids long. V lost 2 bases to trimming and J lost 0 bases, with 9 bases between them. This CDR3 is CASSLGATSYNEQFF. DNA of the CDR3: TGTGCCAGCAGCTTAGGGGCGACCTCCTACAATGAGCAGTTCTTC.

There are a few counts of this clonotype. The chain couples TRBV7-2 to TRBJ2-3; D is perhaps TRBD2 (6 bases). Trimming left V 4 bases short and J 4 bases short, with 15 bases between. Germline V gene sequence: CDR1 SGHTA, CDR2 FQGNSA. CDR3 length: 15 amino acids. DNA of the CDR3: TGTGCCAGCAGCTCTCCTCGGGACTCGTCAGATACGCAGTATTTT. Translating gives CASSSPRDSSDTQYF.

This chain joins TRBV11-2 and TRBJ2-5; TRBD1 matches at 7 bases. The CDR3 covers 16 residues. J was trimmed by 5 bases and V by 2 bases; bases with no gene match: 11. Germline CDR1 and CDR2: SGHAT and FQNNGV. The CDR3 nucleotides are TGTGCCAGCAGCTTACCCACTCCGACAGGGATCGAGACCCAGTACTTC. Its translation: CASSLPTPTGIETQYF.

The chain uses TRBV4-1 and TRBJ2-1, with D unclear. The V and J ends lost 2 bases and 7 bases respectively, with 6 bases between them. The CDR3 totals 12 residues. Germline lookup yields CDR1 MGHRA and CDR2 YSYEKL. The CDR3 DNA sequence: TGCGCCAGCAGCCAAACACCGAATGAGCAGTTCTTC. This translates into CASSQTPNEQFF.

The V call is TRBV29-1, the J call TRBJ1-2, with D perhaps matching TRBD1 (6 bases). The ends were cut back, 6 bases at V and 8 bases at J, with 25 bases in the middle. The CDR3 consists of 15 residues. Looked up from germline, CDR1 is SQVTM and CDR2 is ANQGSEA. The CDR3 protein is CSVPTASTGAGGYTF. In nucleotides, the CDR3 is TGCAGCGTACCAACCGCATCGACAGGCGCCGGGGGCTACACCTTC.

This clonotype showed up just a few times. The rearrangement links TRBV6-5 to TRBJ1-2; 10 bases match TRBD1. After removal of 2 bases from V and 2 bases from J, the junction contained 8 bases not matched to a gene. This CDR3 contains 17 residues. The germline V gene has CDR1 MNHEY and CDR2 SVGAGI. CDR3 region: CASSYSPGQGNNYGYTF. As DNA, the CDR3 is TGTGCCAGCAGTTACAGTCCGGGACAGGGGAACAACTATGGCTACACCTTC.

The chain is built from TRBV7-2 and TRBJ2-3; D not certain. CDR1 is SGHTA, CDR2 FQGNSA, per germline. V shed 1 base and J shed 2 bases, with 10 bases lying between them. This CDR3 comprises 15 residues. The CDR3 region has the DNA TGTGCCAGCAGCTTAGTCAGCAGCGTCACAGATACGCAGTATTTT. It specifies CASSLVSSVTDTQYF.

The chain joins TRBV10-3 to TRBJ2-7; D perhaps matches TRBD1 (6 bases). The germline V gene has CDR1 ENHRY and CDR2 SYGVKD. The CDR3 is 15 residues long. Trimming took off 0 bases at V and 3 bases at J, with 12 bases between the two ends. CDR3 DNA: TGTGCCATCAGTGAGTCATGGGGGCCCAACTACGAGCAGTACGTC. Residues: CAISESWGPNYEQYV.

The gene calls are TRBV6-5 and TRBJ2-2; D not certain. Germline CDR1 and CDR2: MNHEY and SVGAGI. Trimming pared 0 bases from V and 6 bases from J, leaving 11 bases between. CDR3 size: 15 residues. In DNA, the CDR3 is TGTGCCAGCAGTTACTCGACACCGATATCCGGGGAGCTGTTTTTT. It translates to CASSYSTPISGELFF.

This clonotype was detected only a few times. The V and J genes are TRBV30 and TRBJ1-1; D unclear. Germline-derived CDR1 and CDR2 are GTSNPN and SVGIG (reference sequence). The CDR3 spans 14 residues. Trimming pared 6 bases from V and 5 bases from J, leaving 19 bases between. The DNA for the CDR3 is TGTGCCTGCGCCCTGACGCTAGCGGGGACTGAAGCTTTCTTT. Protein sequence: CACALTLAGTEAFF. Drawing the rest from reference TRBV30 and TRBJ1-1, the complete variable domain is SQTIHQWPATLVQPVGSPLSLECTVEGTSNPNLYWYRQAAGRGLQLLFYSVGIGQISSEVPQNLSASRPQDRQFILSSKKLLLSDSGFYLCACALTLAGTEAFFGQGTRLTVV.

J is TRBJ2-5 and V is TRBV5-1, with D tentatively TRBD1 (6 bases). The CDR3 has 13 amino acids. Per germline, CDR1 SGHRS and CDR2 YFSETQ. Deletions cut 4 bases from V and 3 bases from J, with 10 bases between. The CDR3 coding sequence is TGCGCCAGCAGCCGGGACACCAAAGAGACCCAGTACTTC. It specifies CASSRDTKETQYF.